The source of this T cell receptor beta chain is a study of T cell repertoires in cytomegalovirus infection. With respect to this clonotype: The target antigen is unknown.

Using its own MiXCR run on the reads, TCRdb lists one record per CDR3 protein. This sample has around 770,000 distinct CDR3 sequences, with roughly 28% found just once. The CDR3 is 19 amino acids. Germline CDR1 and CDR2: SGHVT and SQSDAQ. V dropped 5 bases and J dropped 1; count of bases not matched to a gene: 14. Source: cultured CD8+ T cells from PBMCs, taken from culture after CMV antigen stimulation. This rearrangement joins TRBV7-4 to TRBJ2-6; 7 nucleotides line up with TRBD1. The TCR comes from a human donor in good health (CMV status not recorded). Some clones in this sample may be carry-over from other donors' samples. CDR3 sequence (DNA): TGTGCCAGCAGCCTCTCGCCCGGGACAGTCGCTTCTGGGGCCAACGTCCTGACTTTC. This encodes CASSLSPGTVASGANVLTF. Using reference TRBV7-4 and TRBJ2-6 for the parts outside the CDR3, the full variable domain is GAGVSQSPRYKVAKRGRDVALRCDSISGHVTLYWYRQTLGQGSEVLTYSQSDAQRDKSGRPSGRFSAERPERSVSTLKIQRTEQGDSAVYLCASSLSPGTVASGANVLTFGAGSRLTVL.